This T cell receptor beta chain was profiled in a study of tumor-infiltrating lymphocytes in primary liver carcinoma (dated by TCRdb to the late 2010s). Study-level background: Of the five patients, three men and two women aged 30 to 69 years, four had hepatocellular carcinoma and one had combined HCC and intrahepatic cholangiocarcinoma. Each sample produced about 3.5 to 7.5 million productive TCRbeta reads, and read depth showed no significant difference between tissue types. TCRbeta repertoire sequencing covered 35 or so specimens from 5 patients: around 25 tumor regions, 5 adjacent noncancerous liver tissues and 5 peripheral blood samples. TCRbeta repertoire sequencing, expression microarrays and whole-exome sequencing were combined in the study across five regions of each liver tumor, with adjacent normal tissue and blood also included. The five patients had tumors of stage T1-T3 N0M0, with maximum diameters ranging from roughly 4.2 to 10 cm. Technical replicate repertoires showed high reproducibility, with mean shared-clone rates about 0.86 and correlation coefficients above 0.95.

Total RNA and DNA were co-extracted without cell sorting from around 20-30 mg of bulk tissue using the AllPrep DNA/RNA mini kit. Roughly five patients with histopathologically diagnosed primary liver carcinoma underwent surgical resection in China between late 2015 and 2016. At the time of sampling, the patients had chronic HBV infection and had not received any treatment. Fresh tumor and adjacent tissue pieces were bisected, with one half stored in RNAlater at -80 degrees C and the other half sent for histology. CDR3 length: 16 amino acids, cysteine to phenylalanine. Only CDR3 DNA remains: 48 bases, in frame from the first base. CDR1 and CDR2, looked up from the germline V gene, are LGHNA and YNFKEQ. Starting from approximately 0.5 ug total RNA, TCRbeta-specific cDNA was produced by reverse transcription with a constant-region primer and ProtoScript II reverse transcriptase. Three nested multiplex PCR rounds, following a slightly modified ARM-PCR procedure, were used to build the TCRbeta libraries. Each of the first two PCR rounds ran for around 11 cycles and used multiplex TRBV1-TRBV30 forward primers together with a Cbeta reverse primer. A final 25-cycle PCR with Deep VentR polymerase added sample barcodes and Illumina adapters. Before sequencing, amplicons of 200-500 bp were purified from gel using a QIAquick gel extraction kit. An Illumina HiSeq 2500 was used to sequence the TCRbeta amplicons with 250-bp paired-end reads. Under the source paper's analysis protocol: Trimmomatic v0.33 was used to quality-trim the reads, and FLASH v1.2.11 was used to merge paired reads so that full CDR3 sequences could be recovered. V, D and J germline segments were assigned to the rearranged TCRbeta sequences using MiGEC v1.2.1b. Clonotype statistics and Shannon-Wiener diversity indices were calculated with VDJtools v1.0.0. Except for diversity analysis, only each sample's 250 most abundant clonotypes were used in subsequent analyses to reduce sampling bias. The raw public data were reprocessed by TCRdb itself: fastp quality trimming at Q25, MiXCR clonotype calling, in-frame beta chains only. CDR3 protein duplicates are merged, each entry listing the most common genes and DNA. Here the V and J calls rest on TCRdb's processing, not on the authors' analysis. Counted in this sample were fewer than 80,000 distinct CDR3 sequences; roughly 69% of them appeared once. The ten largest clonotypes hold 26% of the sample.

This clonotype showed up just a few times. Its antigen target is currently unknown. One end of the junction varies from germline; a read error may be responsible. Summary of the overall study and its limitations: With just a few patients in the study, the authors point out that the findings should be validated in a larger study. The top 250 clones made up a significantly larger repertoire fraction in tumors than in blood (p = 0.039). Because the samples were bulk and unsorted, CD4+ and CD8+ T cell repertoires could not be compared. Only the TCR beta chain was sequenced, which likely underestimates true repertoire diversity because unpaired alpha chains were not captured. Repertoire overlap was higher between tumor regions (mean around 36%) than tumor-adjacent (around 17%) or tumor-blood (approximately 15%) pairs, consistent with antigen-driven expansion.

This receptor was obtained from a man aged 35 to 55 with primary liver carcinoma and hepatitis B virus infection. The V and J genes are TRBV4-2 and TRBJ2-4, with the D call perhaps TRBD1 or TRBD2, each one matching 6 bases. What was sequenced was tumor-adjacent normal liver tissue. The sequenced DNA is TGTGCCTGCAGCCCGGAGGGGGGTGGAACCAAAAATATTCAGTACTTC. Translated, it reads CACSPEGGGTKNIQYF.